These T cell receptor beta chains were read from a single sample in a study of blood T cells in healthy people across ages. A single record per CDR3 protein comes from TCRdb applying MiXCR to the 5' RACE reads. The table has 650,000 to 1,000,000 distinct CDR3 sequences, roughly 40% seen once. Source material: blood. Source of these receptors: a man aged 18-30 years in good health. Each CDR3 is given with its conserved first and last residue. Fields, in order: J gene, clone size, V gene, D gene, CDR3 DNA, CDR3 protein. The D gene is left open where the match is weak. Only part of the rows carry a size: once, few, many, or a class if the clone is expanded.

J gene: TRBJ2-5; clone size: few; V gene: TRBV6-6; D gene: .; CDR3 DNA: TGTGCCAGCAAGGGCAGCCAAGAGACCCAGTACTTC; CDR3 protein: CASKGSQETQYF
J gene: TRBJ2-6; clone size: .; V gene: TRBV10-3; D gene: .; CDR3 DNA: TGTGCCATCAGTGGGTTTGCCTCTGGGGCCAACGTCCTGACTTTC; CDR3 protein: CAISGFASGANVLTF
J gene: TRBJ2-5; clone size: once; V gene: TRBV18; D gene: TRBD1; CDR3 DNA: TGTGCCAGCTCACCCCCCGATACAGACAGGGCATGGTACTTC; CDR3 protein: CASSPPDTDRAWYF
J gene: TRBJ2-3; clone size: .; V gene: TRBV25-1; D gene: .; CDR3 DNA: TGTGCCAGCAGTGAAGTTGGGGGCAGGGCAGATACGCAGTATTTT; CDR3 protein: CASSEVGGRADTQYF
J gene: TRBJ1-4; clone size: few; V gene: TRBV2; D gene: .; CDR3 DNA: TGTGCCAGCAGTCCGTCCTTAACTAATGAAAAACTGTTTTTT; CDR3 protein: CASSPSLTNEKLFF
J gene: TRBJ2-1; clone size: .; V gene: TRBV15; D gene: .; CDR3 DNA: TGTGCCACCAGCAGAAACAGTGAGCAGTTCTTC; CDR3 protein: CATSRNSEQFF
J gene: TRBJ1-6; clone size: .; V gene: TRBV20-1; D gene: .; CDR3 DNA: TGCAGTGCTCAAAGAGAAGGAGGAAGCTCCTATAATTCACCCCTCCACTTT; CDR3 protein: CSAQREGGSSYNSPLHF
J gene: TRBJ1-1; clone size: .; V gene: TRBV5-1; D gene: TRBD1; CDR3 DNA: TGCGCCAGCAGCTTGTGGGACAGGGGGAACACTGAAGCTTTCTTT; CDR3 protein: CASSLWDRGNTEAFF
J gene: TRBJ2-1; clone size: .; V gene: TRBV4-2; D gene: TRBD2; CDR3 DNA: TGTGCCAGCAGCCCCCGGGCGGGGGGGCAAGAGACCCAGTTCTTC; CDR3 protein: CASSPRAGGQETQFF
J gene: TRBJ1-1; clone size: .; V gene: TRBV2; D gene: .; CDR3 DNA: TGTGCCAGCAGTACACAGGGTTATAACACTCAAGCTTTCTTT; CDR3 protein: CASSTQGYNTQAFF
J gene: TRBJ1-2; clone size: few; V gene: TRBV2; D gene: .; CDR3 DNA: TGTGCCAGCAGTGTATCATTGGACTATGGCTACACCTTC; CDR3 protein: CASSVSLDYGYTF
J gene: TRBJ2-3; clone size: .; V gene: TRBV7-2; D gene: .; CDR3 DNA: TGTGCCTGCAGCTTAGACTTCTCGACTGATACGCAGTATTTT; CDR3 protein: CACSLDFSTDTQYF
J gene: TRBJ2-7; clone size: .; V gene: TRBV4-1; D gene: TRBD2; CDR3 DNA: TGCGCCAGCAGCCCGGGACTAGGACAAAACGAGCAGTACTTC; CDR3 protein: CASSPGLGQNEQYF
J gene: TRBJ1-2; clone size: .; V gene: TRBV25-1; D gene: .; CDR3 DNA: TGTGCCAGCAGTAACTGGGAGAACGTCTATGGCTACACCTTC; CDR3 protein: CASSNWENVYGYTF
J gene: TRBJ2-3; clone size: once; V gene: TRBV10-1; D gene: TRBD2; CDR3 DNA: TGCGCCAGCAGGAGGGCCGTGCAGGGAGGGACAGATACGCAGTATTTT; CDR3 protein: CASRRAVQGGTDTQYF
J gene: TRBJ2-3; clone size: .; V gene: TRBV29-1; D gene: .; CDR3 DNA: TGCAGCGTTGGTGAGCGGTCAGATACGCAGTATTTT; CDR3 protein: CSVGERSDTQYF
J gene: TRBJ2-5; clone size: .; V gene: TRBV20-1; D gene: .; CDR3 DNA: TGCAGTGCAAATACTCCGACAGGAGGAGAGACCCAGTACTTC; CDR3 protein: CSANTPTGGETQYF
J gene: TRBJ2-1; clone size: .; V gene: TRBV12-3/TRBV12-4; D gene: .; CDR3 DNA: TGTGCCAGCAGGCGACTAGTGTACAATGAGCAGTTCTTC; CDR3 protein: CASRRLVYNEQFF
J gene: TRBJ2-1; clone size: .; V gene: TRBV11-2; D gene: TRBD1; CDR3 DNA: TGTGCCAGCACCGACAGGGGATACTACGAGCAGTTCTTC; CDR3 protein: CASTDRGYYEQFF
J gene: TRBJ2-3; clone size: few; V gene: TRBV6-5; D gene: .; CDR3 DNA: TGTGCCTCCAGCAAGGGGCTGGGGAGCACAGATACGCAGTATTTT; CDR3 protein: CASSKGLGSTDTQYF
J gene: TRBJ2-1; clone size: .; V gene: TRBV7-6; D gene: .; CDR3 DNA: TGTGCCAGCAGGTGGGGGCAGAACAATGAGCAGTTCTTC; CDR3 protein: CASRWGQNNEQFF
J gene: TRBJ2-5; clone size: few; V gene: TRBV12-3/TRBV12-4; D gene: TRBD2; CDR3 DNA: TGTGCCAGCAGTTACCTAGCGGGGGGAGGGGAGACCCAGTACTTC; CDR3 protein: CASSYLAGGGETQYF
J gene: TRBJ2-3; clone size: many; V gene: TRBV5-1; D gene: TRBD2; CDR3 DNA: TGCGCCAGCAGCGACGCGGGACTAGCTAGGGCAGATACGCAGTATTTT; CDR3 protein: CASSDAGLARADTQYF
J gene: TRBJ1-1; clone size: few; V gene: TRBV5-1; D gene: .; CDR3 DNA: TGCGCCAGCAGCTTAGGGCCAAAGGACACTGAAGCTTTCTTT; CDR3 protein: CASSLGPKDTEAFF
J gene: TRBJ2-7; clone size: .; V gene: TRBV12-5; D gene: .; CDR3 DNA: TGTGCTAGTGGTTTGGATCCCAGCAATGAGCAGTACTTC; CDR3 protein: CASGLDPSNEQYF
J gene: TRBJ2-1; clone size: .; V gene: TRBV4-2; D gene: .; CDR3 DNA: TGTGCCAGCAGCCAAGAGGCCGGGCAAGGTAACAATGAGCAGTTCTTC; CDR3 protein: CASSQEAGQGNNEQFF
J gene: TRBJ2-5; clone size: .; V gene: TRBV12-3/TRBV12-4; D gene: .; CDR3 DNA: TGTGCCAGCAGGTCCTTTAAGGGTACCCAGTACTTC; CDR3 protein: CASRSFKGTQYF
J gene: TRBJ2-3; clone size: .; V gene: TRBV6-5; D gene: .; CDR3 DNA: TGTGCCAGGCGGAGATCAGATACGCAGTATTTT; CDR3 protein: CARRRSDTQYF
J gene: TRBJ2-7; clone size: few; V gene: TRBV24-1; D gene: .; CDR3 DNA: TGTGCCACCAGTGATTCCCGGAAGGGGGGTATCTACGAGCAGTACTTC; CDR3 protein: CATSDSRKGGIYEQYF
J gene: TRBJ2-6; clone size: .; V gene: TRBV7-9; D gene: .; CDR3 DNA: TGTGCCAGCAGCTTAGGGTCGGGCTTCTCTAGGGCCAACGTCCTGACTTTC; CDR3 protein: CASSLGSGFSRANVLTF
J gene: TRBJ2-1; clone size: once; V gene: TRBV4-1; D gene: TRBD1; CDR3 DNA: TGCGCCAGCAGCCAAGGGACAGGGGGGAAGAGCTCCTACAGTGAGCAGTTCTTC; CDR3 protein: CASSQGTGGKSSYSEQFF
J gene: TRBJ2-3; clone size: many; V gene: TRBV4-3; D gene: TRBD2; CDR3 DNA: TGCGCCAGCAGCCAAGGGCGACTAGCGGGGGGTCTTGATACGCAGTATTTT; CDR3 protein: CASSQGRLAGGLDTQYF
J gene: TRBJ1-3; clone size: .; V gene: TRBV20-1; D gene: .; CDR3 DNA: TGCAGTGCTAGAGATTTTGCAGAGGGGACCGGAAACACCATATATTTT; CDR3 protein: CSARDFAEGTGNTIYF
J gene: TRBJ2-3; clone size: .; V gene: TRBV15; D gene: .; CDR3 DNA: TGTGCCACCAGCAGCGGGGGCGGCACAGATACGCAGTATTTT; CDR3 protein: CATSSGGGTDTQYF
J gene: TRBJ2-5; clone size: many; V gene: TRBV20-1; D gene: .; CDR3 DNA: TGCAGTGCTAGAGAAGGCACAAAAGAGACCCAGTACTTC; CDR3 protein: CSAREGTKETQYF
J gene: TRBJ2-1; clone size: many; V gene: TRBV20-1; D gene: .; CDR3 DNA: TGCAGTGCTAGCCTGGGGAATGAGCAGTTCTTC; CDR3 protein: CSASLGNEQFF
J gene: TRBJ2-2; clone size: .; V gene: TRBV10-3; D gene: .; CDR3 DNA: TGTGCCATCAGTGGGACGGACGCGAACACCGGGGAGCTGTTTTTT; CDR3 protein: CAISGTDANTGELFF
J gene: TRBJ1-1; clone size: .; V gene: TRBV6-2/TRBV6-3; D gene: .; CDR3 DNA: TGTGCCAGCAGGGGGCTGGGGATGAACACTGAAGCTTTCTTT; CDR3 protein: CASRGLGMNTEAFF
J gene: TRBJ2-3; clone size: .; V gene: TRBV20-1; D gene: TRBD1; CDR3 DNA: TGCAGTGCTAGCGCGGGGACAGGTCGCACAGATACGCAGTATTTT; CDR3 protein: CSASAGTGRTDTQYF
J gene: TRBJ2-5; clone size: .; V gene: TRBV5-1; D gene: .; CDR3 DNA: TGCGCCAGCAGCGTGGGGCGCCGCGATGAGCAGTACTTC; CDR3 protein: CASSVGRRDEQYF
J gene: TRBJ1-4; clone size: .; V gene: TRBV2; D gene: .; CDR3 DNA: TGTGCCAGCAGCGAACCGGCAGGGAATGAAAAACTGTTTTTT; CDR3 protein: CASSEPAGNEKLFF
J gene: TRBJ1-5; clone size: .; V gene: TRBV2; D gene: .; CDR3 DNA: TGTGCCAGCAGGACTGGTACACTCAATCAGCCCCAGCATTTT; CDR3 protein: CASRTGTLNQPQHF
J gene: TRBJ1-6; clone size: few; V gene: TRBV28; D gene: .; CDR3 DNA: TGTGCCAGCAGTGCCTTCCGGACAGCTTATAATTCACCCCTCCACTTT; CDR3 protein: CASSAFRTAYNSPLHF
J gene: TRBJ2-5; clone size: .; V gene: TRBV13; D gene: .; CDR3 DNA: TGTGCCAGCAGCTTATGGAGGGCCATGAATGAGCAGTACTTC; CDR3 protein: CASSLWRAMNEQYF
J gene: TRBJ2-4; clone size: few; V gene: TRBV29-1; D gene: .; CDR3 DNA: TGCAGCGTTGAAGATGGGGGGCAGGGAACCAAAAACATTCAGTACTTC; CDR3 protein: CSVEDGGQGTKNIQYF
J gene: TRBJ2-7; clone size: many; V gene: TRBV7-2; D gene: .; CDR3 DNA: TGTGCCAGCAGCTTAGGTGGACTACCTTCCTACGAGCAGTACTTC; CDR3 protein: CASSLGGLPSYEQYF
J gene: TRBJ1-2; clone size: .; V gene: TRBV14; D gene: .; CDR3 DNA: TGTGCCAGCAGCCCATTACAGGAAAGAAACTATGGCTACACCTTC; CDR3 protein: CASSPLQERNYGYTF
J gene: TRBJ2-1; clone size: once; V gene: TRBV7-2; D gene: .; CDR3 DNA: TGTGCCAGCAGCTTGTCAAACTCCTACAATGAGCAGTTCTTC; CDR3 protein: CASSLSNSYNEQFF